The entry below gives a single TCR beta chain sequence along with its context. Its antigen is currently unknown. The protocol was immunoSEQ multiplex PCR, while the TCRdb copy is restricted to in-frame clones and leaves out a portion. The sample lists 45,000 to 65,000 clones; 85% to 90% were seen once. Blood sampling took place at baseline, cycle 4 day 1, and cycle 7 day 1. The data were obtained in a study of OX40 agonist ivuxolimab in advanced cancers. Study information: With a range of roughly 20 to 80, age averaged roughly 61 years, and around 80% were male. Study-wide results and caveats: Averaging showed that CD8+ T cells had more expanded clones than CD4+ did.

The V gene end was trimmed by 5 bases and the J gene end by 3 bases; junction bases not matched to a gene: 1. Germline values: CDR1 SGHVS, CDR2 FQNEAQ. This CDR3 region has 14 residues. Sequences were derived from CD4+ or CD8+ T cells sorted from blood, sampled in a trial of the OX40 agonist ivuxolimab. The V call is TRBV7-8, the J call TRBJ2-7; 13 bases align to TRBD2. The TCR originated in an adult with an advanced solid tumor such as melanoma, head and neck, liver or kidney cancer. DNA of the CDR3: TGTGCCAGCAGCCGGACTAGCGGGAGCTACGAGCAGTACTTC. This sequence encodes CASSRTSGSYEQYF.